The 14 T cell receptor beta chains reported below all come from one sample, sequenced in a study of T cell repertoires in cytomegalovirus infection. TCRdb independently ran MiXCR on the reads; one entry per CDR3 protein. The sample holds 340,000 or so distinct CDR3 sequences, around 25% seen once. Their cognate antigens are unknown. Sequenced material: cultured PBMCs, taken from culture after CMV antigen stimulation. These receptors all stem from a human donor in good health (CMV status not recorded). Some clones in this sample may be carry-over from other donors' samples.

The J gene is TRBJ1-1, the V gene TRBV7-6, with TRBD1 identical over 7 bases. The V gene's germline CDR1 is SGHVS and CDR2 FNYEAQ. The V segment lost 3 bases and the J segment 7 bases; nucleotides outside the gene matches: 5. The CDR3 runs to 13 residues. Written as DNA, the CDR3 is TGTGCCAGCAGCTTCACCAGACAGGGTGAAGCTTTCTTT. Protein sequence: CASSFTRQGEAFF. Using reference TRBV7-6 and TRBJ1-1 for the parts outside the CDR3, the full variable domain is GAGVSQSPRYKVTKRGQDVALRCDPISGHVSLYWYRQALGQGPEFLTYFNYEAQQDKSGLPNDRFSAERPEGSISTLTIQRTEQRDSAMYRCASSFTRQGEAFFGQGTRLTVV.

The chain carries TRBV20-1 and TRBJ2-3; TRBD2 matches at 9 bases. The length of the CDR3 is 15 residues. V trimming: 0 bases; J trimming: 3 bases; junction bases outside the gene matches: 4. Germline V gives CDR1 DFQATT, CDR2 SNEGSKA (reference sequence). This CDR3 reads CSARDKREVTDTQYF. DNA of the CDR3: TGCAGTGCTAGAGATAAGCGGGAGGTTACAGATACGCAGTATTTT.

This clonotype was detected ten times or more. The genes are TRBV7-6 and TRBJ2-7, with no clear D. V lost 1 base to trimming and J lost 1 base, with 11 bases between them. Per germline, CDR1 SGHVS and CDR2 FNYEAQ. The CDR3 has 15 amino acids. In DNA, the CDR3 is TGTGCCAGCAGCTTAGATATCGGACCGTCCTACGAGCAGTACTTC. It is translated as CASSLDIGPSYEQYF.

The J gene is TRBJ2-3, the V gene TRBV28; D is uncertain. V was clipped by 10 bases and J by 0 bases, with 8 bases between them. Germline assignment: CDR1 MDHEN and CDR2 SYDVKM. This CDR3 has 12 amino acids. The CDR3 coding sequence is TGTGCCACCAGACAAAGCACAGATACGCAGTATTTT. Translation gives CATRQSTDTQYF.

This rearrangement joins TRBV27 to TRBJ1-2; 9 bases map to TRBD1. V gave up 6 bases and J gave up 8 bases; unmatched junction bases: 13. The length of the CDR3 is 15 residues. CDR1 is MNHEY, CDR2 SMNVEV, per germline (reference sequence). CDR3 DNA: TGTGCCAGCAGCAAAACGGGACAGGGATGGGAAGGCTACACCTTC. The encoded protein is CASSKTGQGWEGYTF.

This clonotype appeared a few times. The rearrangement links TRBV20-1 to TRBJ1-4; perhaps TRBD1 as D (5 bases). The germline CDR1 and CDR2 sequences are DFQATT and SNEGSKA (reference sequence). Trimming left V 0 bases short and J 7 bases short, with 24 bases between. This CDR3 region has 18 residues. CDR3 nucleotides: TGCAGTGCTAGAGATCGGGGTCAGGGCGGTGAAGTAGGTGAAAAACTGTTTTTT. This gives the protein CSARDRGQGGEVGEKLFF.

Only a few counts were recorded for this clonotype. The chain uses TRBV28 and TRBJ2-4; possibly TRBD2 for D (5 bases). The ends were cut back, 3 bases at V and 0 bases at J, with 9 bases in the middle. CDR3 length: 15 residues. The germline gives CDR1 MDHEN, CDR2 SYDVKM. CDR3 in DNA: TGTGCCAGCAGTTTTCTTACTAGAGCCAAAAACATTCAGTACTTC. Protein sequence: CASSFLTRAKNIQYF. Supplemented by reference TRBV28 and TRBJ2-4, the full variable domain reads DVKVTQSSRYLVKRTGEKVFLECVQDMDHENMFWYRQDPGLGLRLIYFSYDVKMKEKGDIPEGYSVSREKKERFSLILESASTNQTSMYLCASSFLTRAKNIQYFGAGTRLSVL.

This clonotype was observed at least ten times. V gene TRBV7-2 combines with J gene TRBJ1-2; the D is unclear. Per germline, CDR1 SGHTA and CDR2 FQGNSA. The CDR3 is made up of 16 amino acids. V lost 2 bases and J lost 4, with 17 bases in between. The CDR3 nucleotides read TGTGCCAGCAGCTTACTTTCCGTCAGCCTCCTCTATGGCTACACCTTC. This sequence encodes CASSLLSVSLLYGYTF.

The chain has TRBV19 and TRBJ1-5, with D possibly matching TRBD1 (5 bases). With 8 bases removed from V and 2 bases from J, the gap between germline ends came to 13 bases. This CDR3 has 14 amino acids. Germline V CDR1 and CDR2: LNHDA, SQIVND (reference sequence). Here the CDR3 DNA reads TGTGCCAGTTTGGGGGGGGGAGGCAATCAGCCCCAGCATTTT. It is translated as CASLGGGGNQPQHF.

This clonotype was detected only a few times. V usage is TRBV19 and J usage is TRBJ1-1; TRBD1 aligns across 7 bases. V trimming: 6 bases; J trimming: 1 base; junction bases outside the gene matches: 8. CDR1 is LNHDA, CDR2 SQIVND, per germline (reference sequence). CDR3 length: 15 residues. CDR3 loop: CASRDRSTGNTEAFF. The CDR3 coding sequence is TGTGCCAGTAGGGACAGGTCCACGGGGAACACTGAAGCTTTCTTT.

The chain carries TRBV29-1 and TRBJ1-3; maybe TRBD1 (5 bases). V was cut by 6 bases and J by 3 bases, with 12 bases left in between. This CDR3 comprises 13 residues. In germline, CDR1 is SQVTM, CDR2 ANQGSEA. As DNA, the CDR3 is TGCAGCGTCGGGGGATCGAGTGGAAACACCATATATTTT. Translated, it gives CSVGGSSGNTIYF.

The rearrangement uses TRBV19 and TRBJ1-2; 7 bases are shared with TRBD1. V shed 5 bases, J shed 7 bases, and the junction held 13 bases outside the gene matches. The CDR3 spans 15 residues. CDR1 and CDR2 from the germline V gene are LNHDA and SQIVND (reference sequence). The CDR3: CASSLQGGAYVGYTF. CDR3 in DNA: TGTGCCAGTAGTCTCCAAGGGGGCGCGTACGTTGGCTACACCTTC.

This clonotype was observed at least ten times. This rearrangement joins TRBV7-2 to TRBJ2-5; unclear D gene. V was shortened by 2 bases and J by 1 base, with 8 bases between the two germline ends. This CDR3 comprises 14 residues. Germline CDR1 SGHTA, CDR2 FQGNSA. CDR3 amino acids: CASSLTPAQETQYF. In DNA form, the CDR3 reads TGTGCCAGCAGCTTAACTCCCGCCCAAGAGACCCAGTACTTC. Full variable domain (outside the CDR3, taken from reference TRBV7-2 and TRBJ2-5): GAGVSQSPSNKVTEKGKDVELRCDPISGHTALYWYRQSLGQGLEFLIYFQGNSAPDKSGLPSDRFSAERTGGSVSTLTIQRTQQEDSAVYLCASSLTPAQETQYFGPGTRLLVL.

The chain is built from TRBV28 and TRBJ2-4; 8 nucleotides line up with TRBD2. Germline V gene data show CDR1 as MDHEN and CDR2 as SYDVKM. The CDR3 covers 14 residues. The V gene end was trimmed by 4 bases and the J gene end by 7 bases; junction bases not matched to a gene: 6. CDR3: CASSSAGEWNIQYF. The CDR3 DNA reads as TGTGCCAGCAGTTCAGCGGGAGAATGGAACATTCAGTACTTC. The entire variable domain, with the rest obtained from reference TRBV28 and TRBJ2-4, is as follows: DVKVTQSSRYLVKRTGEKVFLECVQDMDHENMFWYRQDPGLGLRLIYFSYDVKMKEKGDIPEGYSVSREKKERFSLILESASTNQTSMYLCASSSAGEWNIQYFGAGTRLSVL.